Listed here are 15 T cell receptor beta chains from one sample, sequenced in a study of T cells after yellow fever vaccination. In TCRdb, the 5' RACE reads were re-called with MiXCR into one record per CDR3 protein. The sample contains some 320,000 distinct CDR3 sequences, about 4% of which appear only once. The specimen comprised PBMCs, sampled 5 days after the yellow fever booster vaccination. The source of these receptors is a man aged 18 to 29 who received the YFV17D yellow fever vaccine.

This chain uses TRBV20-1 with TRBJ1-2; D remains ambiguous. The CDR3 runs 16 residues. Trimming took off 2 bases at V and 0 bases at J, with 16 bases between the two ends. Looked up from germline, CDR1 is DFQATT and CDR2 is SNEGSKA (reference sequence). DNA of the CDR3: TGCAGTGCTAGAATCCTGGAATCTAGAGCTAACTATGGCTACACCTTC. Its translation: CSARILESRANYGYTF.

This clonotype was detected ten times or more. V gene TRBV6-2 or TRBV6-3 combines with J gene TRBJ2-2, with 8 bases aligning to TRBD1. This CDR3 is built from 13 residues. Trimming removed 6 bases from V and 5 bases from J; junction bases left unmatched: 2. Germline CDR1 MNHEY, CDR2 SVGEGT. The CDR3 here is CASRWTGTGELFF. As DNA, the CDR3 is TGTGCCAGCAGATGGACAGGGACCGGGGAGCTGTTTTTT.

The table lists this clonotype with many counts. The V call is TRBV7-2, the J call TRBJ2-7, with D hard to call. There are 11 residues in the CDR3. The V gene's germline CDR1 is SGHTA and CDR2 FQGNSA. Trimming removed 5 bases at V and 3 bases at J, with 5 bases between. CDR3 residues: CASSPHYEQYF. In DNA, the CDR3 is TGTGCCAGCAGCCCTCACTACGAGCAGTACTTC.

A few counts support this clonotype. This chain links TRBV19 with TRBJ1-4; 7 bases match TRBD1. CDR3 length: 15 amino acids. After removal of 6 bases from V and 4 bases from J, the junction contained 8 bases not matched to a gene. Germline-derived CDR1 and CDR2 are LNHDA and SQIVND (reference sequence). In DNA form, the CDR3 reads TGTGCCAGTAGACGACTGGGACAGCGTAATGAAAAACTGTTTTTT. This sequence encodes CASRRLGQRNEKLFF.

This clonotype was detected a few times. The chain has TRBV4-1 and TRBJ1-1; no reliable D call. The V and J ends lost 2 bases and 1 base respectively, with 14 bases between them. Germline V CDR1 and CDR2: MGHRA, YSYEKL. CDR3 size: 16 residues. The CDR3 reads CASSQSSSVKNTEAFF. CDR3 coding DNA: TGCGCCAGCAGCCAATCAAGTAGCGTGAAGAACACTGAAGCTTTCTTT.

This clonotype was detected ten times or more. The gene calls are TRBV6-1 and TRBJ2-4, with D perhaps TRBD1 (7 bases). Germline V gives CDR1 MNHNS, CDR2 SASEGT. Trimming left V 3 bases short and J 4 bases short, with 16 bases between. The CDR3 covers 16 residues. This CDR3 is CASSERDSLGKNIQYF. The DNA for the CDR3 is TGTGCCAGCAGTGAGCGGGACAGCCTTGGGAAAAACATTCAGTACTTC.

At least ten counts were recorded for this clonotype. The rearrangement joins TRBV2 to TRBJ2-1; 12 bases map to TRBD2. With 6 bases clipped from V and 14 bases from J, the junction kept 11 bases outside the gene matches. The CDR3 runs 14 residues. Looked up from germline, CDR1 is SNHLY and CDR2 is FYNNEI. This chain's CDR3 is CASRPGLAGWGEFF. CDR3 nucleotides: TGTGCCAGCAGACCGGGACTAGCGGGTTGGGGAGAGTTCTTC.

This clonotype was observed a handful of times. The J gene is TRBJ1-5, the V gene TRBV20-1; 8 bases are a match to TRBD1. Trimming at V came to 0 bases and at J to 4 bases, leaving 11 bases not matched to a gene. This CDR3 has 17 residues. Germline V gives CDR1 DFQATT, CDR2 SNEGSKA (reference sequence). CDR3: CSARDNSGTGLNQPQHF. CDR3 nucleotide sequence: TGCAGTGCTAGAGATAATAGTGGGACAGGCCTTAATCAGCCCCAGCATTTT.

V usage is TRBV5-1 and J usage is TRBJ2-5; D call uncertain. V was clipped by 1 base and J by 4 bases, with 8 bases between them. Per the germline V gene, CDR1 is SGHRS and CDR2 is YFSETQ. The CDR3 spans 13 residues. The CDR3 bases are TGCGCCAGCAGCTTGCCTGCGACAGAGACCCAGTACTTC. Protein sequence: CASSLPATETQYF.

The CDR3 nucleotides read TGCAGCGTTGAAGGCCTAGCGGGGGGGCTGTCGGAGACCCAGTACTTC. Its protein product is CSVEGLAGGLSETQYF. This chain links TRBV29-1 with TRBJ2-5; TRBD2 matches 12 bases. Looked up from germline, CDR1 is SQVTM and CDR2 is ANQGSEA. V shed 1 base and J 5 bases; nucleotides not matched to a gene: 8. CDR3 size: 16 residues.

This clonotype was picked up many times. This sequence joins TRBV20-1 and TRBJ1-3; tentatively, D is TRBD1 (5 bases). The CDR3 is 15 amino acids. Trimming cost V 4 bases and J 8 bases, with 21 bases left between them. Germline V gene lookup returns CDR1 DFQATT and CDR2 SNEGSKA (reference sequence). The CDR3 nucleotides are TGCAGTGCTATCACGCCGGGACCCTCCGGGGACACCATATATTTT. It codes for CSAITPGPSGDTIYF.

In this sample, this clonotype turned up a few times. The chain couples TRBV18 to TRBJ1-4; the D gene is possibly TRBD1 (5 bases). V gave up 6 bases and J gave up 6 bases, with 20 bases separating them. The germline V gene has CDR1 KGHSH and CDR2 LQKENI. This CDR3 contains 16 residues. The DNA of the CDR3 is TGTGCCAGCTCTCCCCTCCCGGGGGGTACATATGAAAAACTGTTTTTT. Amino acid sequence: CASSPLPGGTYEKLFF.

This clonotype was observed at least ten times. The chain recombines TRBV20-1 with TRBJ2-5, with D unclear. V gave up 3 bases and J gave up 0 bases, with 11 bases separating them. From germline, CDR1 is DFQATT and CDR2 SNEGSKA (reference sequence). The CDR3 totals 14 residues. CDR3 loop: CSARLWGYQETQYF. The CDR3 nucleotides read TGCAGTGCTAGGCTTTGGGGTTACCAAGAGACCCAGTACTTC.

J is TRBJ2-5 and V is TRBV6-2 or TRBV6-3; 10 bases line up with TRBD2. V was clipped by 2 bases and J by 0 bases; unmatched bases: 3. Germline loops: CDR1 MNHEY, CDR2 SVGEGT. CDR3 length: 16 amino acids. CDR3 nucleotide sequence: TGTGCCAGCAGTTACCGTACTAGCGGGGACCAAGAGACCCAGTACTTC. As protein: CASSYRTSGDQETQYF.

The gene calls are TRBV7-9 and TRBJ2-3; possibly TRBD2 for D (6 bases). In germline, CDR1 is SEHNR, CDR2 FQNEAQ (reference sequence). Trimming removed 4 bases from V and 2 bases from J, with 25 bases in between. The CDR3 runs 19 residues. CDR3 region: CASSSPIFGRDRNTDTQYF. The CDR3 bases are TGTGCCAGCAGCTCCCCGATTTTCGGGCGGGACCGGAACACAGATACGCAGTATTTT.